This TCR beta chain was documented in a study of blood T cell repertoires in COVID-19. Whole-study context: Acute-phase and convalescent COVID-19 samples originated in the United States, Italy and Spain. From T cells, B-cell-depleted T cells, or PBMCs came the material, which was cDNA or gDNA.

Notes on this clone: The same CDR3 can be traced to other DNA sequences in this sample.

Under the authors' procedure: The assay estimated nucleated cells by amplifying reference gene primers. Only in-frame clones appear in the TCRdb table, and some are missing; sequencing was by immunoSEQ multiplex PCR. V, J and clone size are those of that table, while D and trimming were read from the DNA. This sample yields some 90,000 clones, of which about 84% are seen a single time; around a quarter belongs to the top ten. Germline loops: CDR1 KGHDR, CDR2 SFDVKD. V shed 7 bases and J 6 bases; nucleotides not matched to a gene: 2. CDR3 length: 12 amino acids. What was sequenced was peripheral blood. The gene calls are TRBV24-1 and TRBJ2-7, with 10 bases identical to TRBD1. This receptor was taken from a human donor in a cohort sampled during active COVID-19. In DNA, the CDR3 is TGTGCCACCAGAGGGACAGGGGCCGAGCAGTACTTC. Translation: CATRGTGAEQYF.